These 10 T cell receptor beta chains share one sample of origin, sequenced in a study of spatial heterogeneity in lung cancer. Study-wide findings and caveats: Counts of expanded alpha and beta TCRs within tumors tracked the tumor nonsynonymous mutation count.

Their antigen targets remain unknown. TCRdb re-analysed the 5' RACE reads in MiXCR, keeping a single row per CDR3 protein. This sample carries approximately 3,000 distinct CDR3 sequences, roughly 49% of them seen once, and the ten largest clones take 63%. This sample's time point: sample taken at primary tumor resection. The sequencing here drew on lung tumor tissue, taken at surgery. The source is a male donor with early-stage non-small cell lung cancer.

The V and J genes are TRBV6-6 and TRBJ2-5, with D maybe TRBD2 (5 bases). The germline V and J ends were trimmed by 1 base and 5 bases, with 5 bases remaining between them. The CDR3 covers 12 residues. Germline CDR1 is MNHNY and CDR2 is SVGAGI (reference sequence). The CDR3 reads CASSYWRETQYF. CDR3 sequence (DNA): TGTGCCAGCAGTTACTGGAGGGAGACCCAGTACTTC.

This CDR3 reads CSASGSGYEQYF. CDR3 nucleotides: TGCAGTGCTAGCGGGAGCGGGTACGAGCAGTACTTC. The chain couples TRBV20-1 to TRBJ2-7; weak D call: TRBD2 (6 bases). The germline V gene encodes CDR1 DFQATT and CDR2 SNEGSKA (reference sequence). Trimming cost V 3 bases and J 4 bases, with 10 bases left between them. The CDR3 spans 12 residues.

With respect to this clonotype: An end of the junction does not agree with germline; a read error may underlie this. V is TRBV28 and J is TRBJ2-7, with D tentatively TRBD1 (6 bases). Germline V gene sequence: CDR1 MDHEN, CDR2 SYDVKM. The CDR3 extends over 12 amino acids. The CDR3 spells CASSLGLGQRTF. The DNA for the CDR3 is TGTGCCAGCAGTTTGGGGTTAGGACAGAGAACCTTC.

This clonotype is classed as medium-sized (0.01 to 0.1%). The gene calls are TRBV2 and TRBJ2-3; D ambiguous. Germline assignment: CDR1 SNHLY and CDR2 FYNNEI. CDR3 size: 15 residues. Between the trimmed V and J ends, which lost 4 bases and 5 bases, there was a span of 16 bases. The CDR3 loop is CASSGLQNTGDTQYF. The CDR3 nucleotides are TGTGCCAGCAGTGGATTGCAGAATACGGGAGATACGCAGTATTTT.

This clonotype was observed a single time. The CDR3 loop reads CASSLALSGLEAFF. The DNA for the CDR3 is TGCGCCAGCAGCTTGGCGTTGTCGGGACTAGAAGCTTTCTTT. The chain has TRBV5-1 and TRBJ1-1; possible D gene TRBD1, 5 bases. The CDR3 runs 14 residues. Germline CDR1 is SGHRS and CDR2 is YFSETQ. The V end lost 0 bases, the J end lost 8 bases, and 14 bases lay between the germline ends.

In its sample, this clonotype is large. This sequence joins TRBV18 and TRBJ2-2, with a weak D call TRBD1 (6 bases). V shed 0 bases and J shed 2 bases, with 10 bases lying between them. Looked up from germline, CDR1 is KGHSH and CDR2 is LQKENI. CDR3 length: 16 residues. The CDR3 nucleotides read TGTGCCAGCTCACCACCGAGGACAGCCAACACCGGGGAGCTGTTTTTT. It yields the protein CASSPPRTANTGELFF.

The rearrangement uses TRBV6-5 and TRBJ1-6, with 8 positions matching TRBD1. The junction had 9 bases not matched to a gene; V was cut back by 7 bases and J by 7 bases. This CDR3 region has 15 residues. Germline values: CDR1 MNHEY, CDR2 SVGAGI. The CDR3 DNA follows: TGTGCCAGCACCCAGGGGGCGATGGGAAATTCACCCCTCCACTTT. It codes for CASTQGAMGNSPLHF.

This chain links TRBV27 with TRBJ2-1, with 8 bases aligning to TRBD2. The CDR3 loop spans 16 amino acids. Germline CDR1 is MNHEY and CDR2 is SMNVEV (reference sequence). V trimming: 5 bases; J trimming: 0 bases; junction bases outside the gene matches: 6. This chain's CDR3 is CASSPRGGLSYNEQFF. As DNA, the CDR3 is TGTGCCAGCAGTCCCCGGGGGGGCCTCTCCTACAATGAGCAGTTCTTC.

The chain employs TRBV28 and TRBJ2-7; D might be TRBD2 (6 bases). The V end lost 7 bases, the J end lost 7 bases, and 23 bases lay between the germline ends. Per the germline V gene, CDR1 is MDHEN and CDR2 is SYDVKM. The length of the CDR3 is 15 residues. The CDR3 loop reads CASKRPGLPSREQYF. CDR3 coding DNA: TGTGCCAGCAAACGACCGGGACTTCCGAGTAGGGAGCAGTACTTC. Complete variable domain (other parts from reference TRBV28 and TRBJ2-7): DVKVTQSSRYLVKRTGEKVFLECVQDMDHENMFWYRQDPGLGLRLIYFSYDVKMKEKGDIPEGYSVSREKKERFSLILESASTNQTSMYLCASKRPGLPSREQYFGPGTRLTVT.

This clonotype was seen more than once but under ten times. The chain joins TRBV11-2 to TRBJ2-2; D is possibly TRBD1 (5 bases). The CDR3 length is 17 residues. The V and J ends lost 3 bases and 7 bases respectively, with 21 bases between them. Per germline, CDR1 SGHAT and CDR2 FQNNGV. The CDR3 sequence: CASSLAVGREEIGELFF. CDR3 nucleotide sequence: TGTGCCAGCAGCTTGGCGGTCGGCAGGGAAGAGATCGGGGAGCTGTTTTTT. Together with reference TRBV11-2 and TRBJ2-2, the CDR3 gives the full variable domain: EAGVAQSPRYKIIEKRQSVAFWCNPISGHATLYWYQQILGQGPKLLIQFQNNGVVDDSQLPKDRFSAERLKGVDSTLKIQPAKLEDSAVYLCASSLAVGREEIGELFFGEGSRLTVL.